This TCR beta chain was sequenced during a study of spatial heterogeneity in lung cancer. V was cut by 8 bases and J by 6 bases, with 17 bases left in between. Looked up from germline, CDR1 is KGHSH and CDR2 is LQKENI. The CDR3 has 13 amino acids. Time point given: blood at routine non-recurrence follow-up after resection. In each case, whole RNA from tumor, nontumor lung or frozen PBMC was sequenced unsorted. Every individual TCR cDNA molecule carried its own unique molecular identifier, which allowed correction of PCR and sequencing errors. From the 5' RACE reads, TCRdb called clonotypes with MiXCR, one entry per CDR3 protein. The sample records 20,000 to 30,000 distinct CDR3 sequences, approximately 6% being singletons. Notes on this clonotype: Since a much larger clone is just one base distant, this may be a read error.

The gene calls are TRBV18 and TRBJ2-7; D might be TRBD1 (7 bases). The input for sequencing was PBMCs, taken at follow-up. This sequence originates from a male donor with early-stage non-small cell lung cancer. CDR3 region: CASPAGGPSEQYV. Written as DNA, the CDR3 is TGTGCCAGCCCAGCAGGGGGGCCGAGCGAGCAGTACGTC.